This is a list of T cell receptor beta chains from one sample in a study of OX40 agonist ivuxolimab in advanced cancers. Some clones are missing from TCRdb's copy, which holds only in-frame ones; the method was immunoSEQ multiplex PCR. The sample lists about 90,000 clones, around 87% occurring once. The material was CD4+ or CD8+ T cells sorted from blood, obtained in a trial of the OX40 agonist ivuxolimab. These TCRs come from an adult with an advanced solid tumor such as melanoma, head and neck, liver or kidney cancer. Each CDR3 is given with its conserved first and last residue. The order of the fields is V gene, CDR3 protein.

V: TRBV5-4
CDR3: CASSLGGQGNAEAFF

V: TRBV5-1
CDR3: CASSLGQGVDGYTF

V: TRBV27
CDR3: CASRFTSQATQQYF

V: TRBV27
CDR3: CASSLMTGGVTEAFF

V: TRBV29-1
CDR3: CSGTQGNYGYTF

V: TRBV5-1
CDR3: CASSLDLAGQGLEQYF

V: TRBV9
CDR3: CASSERDLTHQFF

V: TRBV2
CDR3: CASRLRGGTDTQYF

V: TRBV13
CDR3: CASSLVLVGKLFF

V: TRBV19
CDR3: CASSTRTGLQETQYF

V: TRBV6-6
CDR3: CASRIASVYTDTQYF

V: TRBV18
CDR3: CASSPLGSELSEQYF

V: TRBV6-5
CDR3: CASKHRGGVNEQFF

V: TRBV5-1
CDR3: CASSSLGTGELFF

V: TRBV5-1
CDR3: CASSRAGSDGETQYF

V: TRBV5-4
CDR3: CASSSGQRTNYGCTF

V: TRBV2
CDR3: CASSGGRAGANVLTF

V: TRBV6-5
CDR3: CASSYSGSEKLFF

V: TRBV12-5
CDR3: CASGLAAGVAANTGELFF

V: TRBV19
CDR3: CASSKTGGRYGYTF

V: TRBV5-6
CDR3: CASSHDRNTEAFF

V: TRBV30
CDR3: CAWSDRTDEKLFF

V: TRBV5-1
CDR3: CASSFSGESSGNTIYF

V: TRBV2
CDR3: CASRFMALETQYF

V: TRBV7-2
CDR3: CASSPRPGQGYYGYTF

V: TRBV6-7
CDR3: CASSYRTGTVRQPPELLNNSPLHF

V: TRBV7-9
CDR3: CASSHRMGLGTDTQYF

V: TRBV11-2
CDR3: CASSRTTAGELFF

V: TRBV11-3
CDR3: CASSAGRGRDLERNTGELFF

V: TRBV6-1
CDR3: CASSEMPAGSPLHF

V: TRBV5-4
CDR3: CASSWHAGSEQYF

V: TRBV28
CDR3: CASRYTGELFF

V: TRBV5-1
CDR3: CASSLQGARTDTQYF

V: TRBV2
CDR3: CASSHPGQGRGTEAFF

V: TRBV7-9
CDR3: CASSLRYGEKLFF

V: TRBV5-1
CDR3: CASSTLTGQSEQFF

V: TRBV29-1
CDR3: CSVDSSPNEQFF

V: TRBV2
CDR3: CASRKGTGGARAEAFF

V: TRBV5-1
CDR3: CASEKVGRGNTEAFF

V: TRBV6-1
CDR3: CASSGQGYQPQHF